These 31 T cell receptor beta chains were all obtained from the same sample, sequenced in a study of control samples from healthy donors and cancer patients. Data came from immunoSEQ multiplex PCR; TCRdb stores just in-frame clones and leaves some out. The table has approximately 52,000 clones, approximately 90% seen once; the top ten hold 11% to 15%. Specimen: PBMCs. The receptors come from a man in his sixties with head and neck cancer.

The gene calls are TRBV29-1 and TRBJ2-7; a possible D gene is TRBD2 (6 bases). In germline, CDR1 is SQVTM, CDR2 ANQGSEA. V lost 4 bases and J lost 3, with 19 bases in between. The CDR3 is 15 amino acids. CDR3 DNA sequence: TGCAGCGTTGTCTTTGGACGGGGGATCAACTACGAGCAGTACTTC. Amino acids: CSVVFGRGINYEQYF.

V usage is TRBV30 and J usage is TRBJ2-3, with TRBD2 identical over 12 bases. J was trimmed by 1 base and V by 4 bases; bases with no gene match: 9. Germline assignment: CDR1 GTSNPN and CDR2 SVGIG (reference sequence). This CDR3 has 17 residues. CDR3 DNA sequence: TGTGCCTGGAACCTAGCGGGAGGGCCTGCTGGCACAGATACGCAGTATTTT. It codes for CAWNLAGGPAGTDTQYF.

V usage is TRBV4-2 and J usage is TRBJ1-2; D possibly corresponds to TRBD1 (6 bases). Trimming removed 0 bases at V and 4 bases at J, with 12 bases between. CDR1 is LGHNA, CDR2 YNFKEQ, per germline. The CDR3 covers 15 residues. The CDR3 coding sequence is TGTGCCAGCAGCCAAGAAGGCAGGGGCGGCTATGGCTACACCTTC. Translation: CASSQEGRGGYGYTF.

The gene calls are TRBV27 and TRBJ2-1; 9 positions agree with TRBD1. CDR3 length: 17 residues. In germline, CDR1 is MNHEY, CDR2 SMNVEV (reference sequence). V lost 10 bases, J lost 1 base, and 14 bases stayed unmatched. The DNA of the CDR3 is TGTGCCACCAGGGGGGGGACAGGGCTTCTTTCCTACAATGAGCAGTTCTTC. Translation: CATRGGTGLLSYNEQFF.

The V call is TRBV2, the J call TRBJ1-1; D is unresolved. Trimming shortened V by 6 bases and J by 7 bases, and 18 bases separated the two germline ends. CDR1 and CDR2 from the germline V gene are SNHLY and FYNNEI. This CDR3 spans 14 amino acids. Here the CDR3 reads CASRMTSSIVEAFF. As DNA, the CDR3 is TGTGCCAGCAGGATGACCAGTTCGATCGTTGAAGCTTTCTTT.

This sequence joins TRBV5-4 and TRBJ1-1; tentative D call: TRBD1 (5 bases). CDR3 length equals 14 residues. Germline V gene sequence: CDR1 SGHNT, CDR2 YYREEE (reference sequence). V gave up 2 bases and J gave up 1 base, with 9 bases separating them. Here the CDR3 reads CASSLFGGNTEAFF. The CDR3 DNA follows: TGTGCCAGCAGCTTATTTGGGGGGAACACTGAAGCTTTCTTT.

The V call is TRBV2, the J call TRBJ1-5; no clear D gene. The CDR3 totals 15 residues. V was clipped by 8 bases and J by 2 bases, with 16 bases between them. From germline, CDR1 is SNHLY and CDR2 FYNNEI. The CDR3 nucleotides are TGTGCCAGCTATTCAGAAGTAATTGGCAATCAGCCCCAGCATTTT. Translation: CASYSEVIGNQPQHF.

V gene TRBV5-1 combines with J gene TRBJ1-6, with D possibly being TRBD1 (6 bases). This CDR3 comprises 15 residues. Trimming removed 0 bases from V and 9 bases from J, with 13 bases in between. The V gene's germline CDR1 is SGHRS and CDR2 YFSETQ. The CDR3 sequence: CASSLAGTLFSPLHF. The CDR3 DNA sequence: TGCGCCAGCAGCTTGGCTGGGACACTATTTTCACCCCTCCACTTT.

The chain employs TRBV25-1 and TRBJ2-3, with D uncertain. Trimming cost V 3 bases and J 2 bases, with 9 bases left between them. Germline V CDR1 and CDR2: MGHDK, SYGVNS. The CDR3 has 14 residues. CDR3: CASSEGRYTDTQYF. The CDR3 DNA sequence: TGTGCCAGCAGTGAGGGCAGATACACAGATACGCAGTATTTT.

The chain carries TRBV5-6 and TRBJ2-5; TRBD1 might be the D (5 bases). The germline V gene has CDR1 SGHDT and CDR2 YYEEEE. Trimming stripped 3 bases from V and 5 bases from J, with 14 bases between. CDR3 size: 14 residues. The CDR3 loop reads CASSWGRVQETQYF. The CDR3 DNA reads TGTGCCAGCAGCTGGGGCAGGGTCCAGGAGACCCAGTACTTC.

The chain uses TRBV6-5 and TRBJ2-7, with a weak D call TRBD2 (5 bases). This CDR3 is 13 amino acids long. Germline loops: CDR1 MNHEY, CDR2 SVGAGI. Trimming stripped 2 bases from V and 5 bases from J, with 10 bases between. CDR3 nucleotides: TGTGCCAGCAGTTACCGACGGGGTCACGAGCAGTACTTC. Its translation: CASSYRRGHEQYF.

The genes are TRBV4-2 and TRBJ2-3, with D possibly matching TRBD2 (5 bases). Trimming cost V 0 bases and J 1 base, with 11 bases left between them. Per germline, CDR1 LGHNA and CDR2 YNFKEQ. The length of the CDR3 is 16 residues. The CDR3 spells CASSQEKGEGTDTQYF. DNA of the CDR3: TGTGCCAGCAGCCAAGAAAAGGGAGAAGGCACAGATACGCAGTATTTT.

The chain couples TRBV5-1 to TRBJ2-2; maybe TRBD2 (5 bases). Trimming stripped 1 base from V and 6 bases from J, with 7 bases between. Germline V lookup: CDR1 SGHRS, CDR2 YFSETQ. This CDR3 has 13 amino acids. The CDR3 loop reads CASSLRGSGELFF. CDR3 bases: TGCGCCAGCAGCTTGAGAGGGTCCGGGGAGCTGTTTTTT. Based on the CDR3 plus reference TRBV5-1 and TRBJ2-2, the full variable domain is KAGVTQTPRYLIKTRGQQVTLSCSPISGHRSVSWYQQTPGQGLQFLFEYFSETQRNKGNFPGRFSGRQFSNSRSEMNVSTLELGDSALYLCASSLRGSGELFFGEGSRLTVL.

The chain recombines TRBV6-6 with TRBJ1-3; D gene ambiguous. CDR1 and CDR2 from the germline V gene are MNHNY and SVGAGI (reference sequence). The CDR3 extends over 15 amino acids. V lost 8 bases and J 0 bases, leaving 14 bases between the germline ends. CDR3 sequence reads: CASGEVLNSGNTIYF. CDR3 DNA sequence: TGTGCCAGCGGGGAGGTCTTAAACTCTGGAAACACCATATATTTT.

The V and J genes are TRBV5-6 and TRBJ2-6; D ambiguous. CDR1 and CDR2 from the germline V gene are SGHDT and YYEEEE. The V gene lost 5 bases and the J gene lost 2 bases, with 11 bases spanning the gap. The CDR3 runs to 15 residues. In nucleotides, the CDR3 is TGTGCCAGCAGTTTCGACACGGCTGGGGCCAACGTCCTGACTTTC. It translates to CASSFDTAGANVLTF.

This sequence joins TRBV5-4 and TRBJ1-1; a possible D gene is TRBD1 (6 bases). This CDR3 has 14 amino acids. Trimming shortened V by 5 bases and J by 1 base, and 12 bases separated the two germline ends. In germline, CDR1 is SGHNT, CDR2 YYREEE (reference sequence). The DNA for the CDR3 is TGTGCCAGCAGATATTCACAGGGGAACACTGAAGCTTTCTTT. Protein product: CASRYSQGNTEAFF.

The chain employs TRBV7-8 and TRBJ1-2; perhaps TRBD1 as D (5 bases). CDR3 size: 15 residues. V lost 4 bases and J lost 8, with 20 bases in between. CDR1 is SGHVS, CDR2 FQNEAQ, per germline. The CDR3 nucleotides are TGTGCCAGCAGCTCAGGGCCGGGAGATAGAGGCGGCTACACCTTC. The encoded protein is CASSSGPGDRGGYTF.

The V call is TRBV21-1, the J call TRBJ2-7; TRBD1 was called by the table and not checked on the DNA. TRBV21-1 is noted as a pseudogene. The CDR3 is 14 amino acids. In nucleotides, the CDR3 is TGTGCCAGCAGCATAGGGGGTTGCCCCTACGAGCAGTACTTC. This translates into CASSIGGCPYEQYF.

This rearrangement joins TRBV3-1 (or the pseudogene TRBV3-2) to TRBJ2-6; 16 bases align to TRBD2. Germline values: CDR1 LGHDT, CDR2 YNNKEL (reference sequence). The junction had 9 bases not matched to a gene; V was cut back by 1 base and J by 0 bases. The CDR3 consists of 22 residues. The CDR3 here is CASSQVAGTSGRAASGANVLTF. CDR3 nucleotides: TGTGCCAGCAGCCAAGTGGCCGGGACTAGCGGGAGGGCAGCCTCTGGGGCCAACGTCCTGACTTTC.

The rearrangement links TRBV9 to TRBJ2-7; no definite D call. V was trimmed by 0 bases and J by 3 bases, leaving 10 bases between them. CDR3 length: 14 amino acids. Germline loops: CDR1 SGDLS, CDR2 YYNGEE. In nucleotides, the CDR3 is TGTGCCAGCAGCGTAGCCGTCTGGGACTACGAGCAGTACTTC. Its protein is CASSVAVWDYEQYF.

The chain employs TRBV29-1 and TRBJ2-2; the D is unclear. V lost 2 bases and J 0 bases, leaving 10 bases between the germline ends. The CDR3 spans 15 residues. In germline, CDR1 is SQVTM, CDR2 ANQGSEA. CDR3 region: CSVEIAPSNTGELFF. CDR3 bases: TGCAGCGTTGAAATCGCACCCTCGAACACCGGGGAGCTGTTTTTT.

This clone is medium-sized by share. This sample includes further DNA sequences coding for the same CDR3. V is TRBV29-1 and J is TRBJ1-1; tentative D call: TRBD1 (6 bases). The germline V gene has CDR1 SQVTM and CDR2 ANQGSEA. The CDR3 covers 11 residues. The V gene lost 6 bases and the J gene lost 4 bases, with 9 bases spanning the gap. The CDR3 loop reads CSVEDSTEAFF. The DNA for the CDR3 is TGCAGCGTCGAGGACAGCACTGAAGCTTTCTTT.

The rearrangement joins TRBV5-1 to TRBJ2-2; TRBD1 matches at 10 bases. V shed 6 bases, J shed 0 bases, and the junction held 8 bases outside the gene matches. The CDR3 contains 17 residues. Looked up from germline, CDR1 is SGHRS and CDR2 is YFSETQ. Written as DNA, the CDR3 is TGCGCCAGCAAGGTGACAGGGGGCATCTCGAACACCGGGGAGCTGTTTTTT. Its translation: CASKVTGGISNTGELFF.

This sequence joins TRBV2 and TRBJ1-1, with 9 bases aligning to TRBD1. This CDR3 has 13 amino acids. Germline trimming cut 5 bases from V and 4 bases from J; bases unmatched to any gene: 2. Germline V gives CDR1 SNHLY, CDR2 FYNNEI. CDR3 loop: CASSRTGATEAFF. Written as DNA, the CDR3 is TGTGCCAGCAGTCGGACAGGGGCCACTGAAGCTTTCTTT.

The chain is built from TRBV4-3 and TRBJ2-2, with 15 nucleotides matching TRBD2. Germline V gene sequence: CDR1 LGHNA, CDR2 YSLEER. The CDR3 runs 20 residues. V trimming: 0 bases; J trimming: 4 bases; junction bases outside the gene matches: 9. This CDR3 is CASSQDSGTSGRLGTGELFF. The CDR3 DNA reads TGCGCCAGCAGCCAAGATTCCGGGACTAGCGGGAGGTTAGGCACCGGGGAGCTGTTTTTT.

The sample holds a few counts of this clone. The chain joins TRBV28 to TRBJ1-6; TRBD1 is a possible D gene (5 bases). This CDR3 has 15 residues. Trimming cost V 2 bases and J 7 bases, with 12 bases left between them. Germline lookup yields CDR1 MDHEN and CDR2 SYDVKM. The CDR3 region is CASSLNRPGNSPLHF. Written as DNA, the CDR3 is TGTGCCAGCAGTTTAAACAGGCCAGGAAATTCACCCCTCCACTTT.

The V and J genes are TRBV3-1 (or the pseudogene TRBV3-2) and TRBJ2-4; D is unclear. This CDR3 comprises 16 residues. Trimming removed 4 bases at V and 4 bases at J, with 17 bases between. Looked up from germline, CDR1 is LGHDT and CDR2 is YNNKEL (reference sequence). DNA of the CDR3: TGTGCCAGCAGCCTTGACCCGGCAGCCAGAAAAAACATTCAGTACTTC. Encoded protein: CASSLDPAARKNIQYF.

The J gene is TRBJ2-7, the V gene TRBV4-3; D ambiguous. CDR1 and CDR2 (germline): LGHNA, YSLEER. V lost 0 bases, J lost 2 bases, and 20 bases lay in between. The CDR3 is made up of 18 amino acids. The CDR3 DNA follows: TGCGCCAGCAGCCAAGATCTCGCCCCCCAACAAGAACCCTACGAGCAGTACTTC. Translation gives CASSQDLAPQQEPYEQYF.

The genes are TRBV4-3 and TRBJ1-4, with unresolved D. The CDR3 is made up of 15 amino acids. Germline lookup yields CDR1 LGHNA and CDR2 YSLEER. Trimming took off 0 bases at V and 1 base at J, with 6 bases between the two ends. CDR3 in DNA: TGCGCCAGCAGCCAAGATTCTAAAACTAATGAAAAACTGTTTTTT. It translates to CASSQDSKTNEKLFF.

This chain joins TRBV4-1 and TRBJ2-7; 12 nucleotides agree with TRBD2. From germline, CDR1 is MGHRA and CDR2 YSYEKL. CDR3 length: 14 residues. With 5 bases clipped from V and 9 bases from J, the junction kept 8 bases outside the gene matches. The CDR3 DNA reads TGCGCCAGCAGCTCGGGACTAGCGGGTGCGCGGCAGTACTTC. It is translated as CASSSGLAGARQYF.

The chain joins TRBV28 to TRBJ2-7; D is unclear. CDR3 length: 11 residues. Germline V gives CDR1 MDHEN, CDR2 SYDVKM. Trimming took 7 bases from V and 4 from J, leaving 8 bases between them. The CDR3 reads CASTLGYEQYF. The CDR3 nucleotides are TGTGCCAGCACCCTGGGGTACGAGCAGTACTTC.